A selection of T cell receptor beta chains follows, all from one sample in a study of OX40 agonist ivuxolimab in advanced cancers. Clones were read by immunoSEQ multiplex PCR, and TCRdb kept only the in-frame ones, dropping some. The sample holds about 71,000 clones, roughly 81% seen once. Sequencing was performed on CD4+ or CD8+ T cells sorted from blood, taken in a trial of the OX40 agonist ivuxolimab. Receptors were obtained from an adult with an advanced solid tumor such as melanoma, head and neck, liver or kidney cancer. Both conserved end residues are part of each CDR3. A D gene is named only where the DNA matches it firmly. Clone size is stated in some rows and not others, as once, few, many or a class when expanded.

v_gene,abundance,d_gene,j_gene,CDR3aa,CDR3nt
TRBV4-2,NA,TRBD2,TRBJ2-2,CASSQDWYPRRESYGELFF,TGTGCCAGCAGCCAAGATTGGTACCCGCGGCGGGAGAGTTACGGGGAGCTGTTTTTT
TRBV18,once,NA,TRBJ1-1,CASSPQEFMNTEAFF,TGTGCCAGCTCACCACAGGAGTTCATGAACACTGAAGCTTTCTTT
TRBV12-5,NA,NA,TRBJ2-1,CASGPGGGTDYNEQFF,TGTGCTAGTGGCCCCGGAGGGGGGACTGATTACAATGAGCAGTTCTTC
TRBV7-2,NA,TRBD1,TRBJ1-6,CASSLEGQGGRSPLHF,TGTGCCAGCAGCTTAGAAGGGCAGGGGGGCCGGTCACCCCTCCACTTT
TRBV19,once,TRBD2,TRBJ2-1,CASSRRDRGTSGVNEQFF,TGTGCCAGTAGTAGAAGAGACAGGGGTACTAGCGGGGTTAATGAGCAGTTCTTC
TRBV19,once,NA,TRBJ2-3,CASSAGAGADTQYF,TGTGCCAGTAGTGCGGGGGCAGGAGCAGATACGCAGTATTTT
TRBV14,NA,NA,TRBJ2-1,CASSQYTGYHEQFF,TGTGCCAGCAGCCAATATACAGGGTACCATGAGCAGTTCTTC
TRBV19,NA,NA,TRBJ2-2,CASREEGGLDGELFF,TGTGCCAGTAGGGAAGAAGGGGGGCTGGACGGGGAGCTGTTTTTT
TRBV28,once,NA,TRBJ1-5,CASSIVGQPQHF,TGTGCCAGCAGCATAGTTGGTCAGCCCCAGCATTTT
TRBV6-5,NA,NA,TRBJ1-2,CASSYSPGLTYGYTF,TGCGCCAGCAGTTATAGCCCGGGACTGACGTATGGCTACACCTTC
TRBV5-1,NA,NA,TRBJ1-2,CASSSTKGPGDYGYTF,TGCGCCAGCAGCTCCACCAAGGGCCCCGGCGACTATGGCTACACCTTC
TRBV5-1,NA,TRBD1,TRBJ1-2,CASSPGDRPTGNYGYTF,TGCGCCAGCAGCCCCGGGGACAGACCAACGGGGAACTATGGCTACACCTTC
TRBV18,NA,TRBD2,TRBJ2-7,CASSIAGTSGGAAYEQYF,TGTGCCAGCTCAATCGCCGGGACTAGCGGGGGGGCCGCCTACGAGCAGTACTTC
TRBV27,NA,TRBD1,TRBJ1-2,CASSLFRGEIYGYTF,TGTGCCAGCAGTTTATTCAGGGGGGAAATCTATGGCTACACCTTC
TRBV7-2,NA,NA,TRBJ1-1,CASSLAGTLPGPEAFF,TGTGCCAGCAGCCTGGCCGGGACACTACCAGGACCTGAAGCTTTCTTT
TRBV18,NA,NA,TRBJ2-7,CASSAPGAGYEQYF,TGTGCCAGCTCAGCTCCGGGCGCTGGCTACGAGCAGTACTTC